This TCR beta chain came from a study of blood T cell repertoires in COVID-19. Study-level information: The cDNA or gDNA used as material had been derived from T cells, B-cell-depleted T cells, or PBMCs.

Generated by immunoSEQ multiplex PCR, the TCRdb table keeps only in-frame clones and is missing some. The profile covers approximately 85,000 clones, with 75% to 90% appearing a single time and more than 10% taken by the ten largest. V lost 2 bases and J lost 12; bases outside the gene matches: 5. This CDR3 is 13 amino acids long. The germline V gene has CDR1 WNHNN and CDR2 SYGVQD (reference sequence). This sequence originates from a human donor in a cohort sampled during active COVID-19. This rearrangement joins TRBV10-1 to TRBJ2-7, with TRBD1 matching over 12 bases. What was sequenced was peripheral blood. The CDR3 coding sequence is TGCGCCAGCAGTGAGCCGGGACAGGGGGCAGCGTACTTC. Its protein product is CASSEPGQGAAYF.